Following are 11 T cell receptor beta chains from one sample sequenced in a study of cytomegalovirus exposure and HLA in healthy donors. Vbeta (60) and Jbeta (13) primers were used in the PCR. Libraries were prepared by immunoSEQ multiplex PCR; TCRdb keeps only in-frame clonotypes and omits some of them. The sample lists about 130,000 clones; roughly 85% were seen once. The material sequenced was PBMCs. The receptors come from a man between 18 and 35 years old in good health and CMV-seropositive.

The chain is built from TRBV28 and TRBJ1-5, with 9 bases fitting TRBD1. Germline V gene sequence: CDR1 MDHEN, CDR2 SYDVKM. The CDR3 loop spans 15 amino acids. The V gene end was trimmed by 7 bases and the J gene end by 1 base; junction bases not matched to a gene: 5. This chain's CDR3 is CASTPTGGSNQPQHF. The CDR3 DNA reads as TGTGCCAGCACCCCGACAGGGGGAAGCAATCAGCCCCAGCATTTT. The variable domain in full, with the rest retrieved from reference TRBV28 and TRBJ1-5, is DVKVTQSSRYLVKRTGEKVFLECVQDMDHENMFWYRQDPGLGLRLIYFSYDVKMKEKGDIPEGYSVSREKKERFSLILESASTNQTSMYLCASTPTGGSNQPQHFGDGTRLSIL.

The chain links TRBV19 to TRBJ1-1, with a weak D call TRBD1 (5 bases). V was clipped by 2 bases and J by 6 bases, with 19 bases between them. The CDR3 covers 16 residues. Germline V gene sequence: CDR1 LNHDA, CDR2 SQIVND (reference sequence). In DNA, the CDR3 is TGTGCCAGTAGTATAACCTTGACCCCTCCGGGGGCTGAAGCTTTCTTT. Protein sequence: CASSITLTPPGAEAFF.

This clone was counted between two and nine times. The chain links TRBV9 to TRBJ2-5, with D possibly being TRBD2 (5 bases). Germline CDR1 is SGDLS and CDR2 is YYNGEE. This CDR3 has 14 residues. V lost 4 bases to trimming and J lost 2 bases, with 12 bases between them. The CDR3 here is CASSPPGIQETQYF. CDR3 bases: TGTGCCAGCAGCCCCCCGGGAATTCAAGAGACCCAGTACTTC.

In its sample, this clone was seen a few times. For the CDR3, the DNA is TGTGCCAGCTCACCGAACAGGGTAAACACTGAAGCTTTCTTT. As protein: CASSPNRVNTEAFF. The chain combines TRBV18 with TRBJ1-1; TRBD1 might be the D (6 bases). This CDR3 is 14 amino acids long. With 3 bases removed from V and 2 bases from J, the gap between germline ends came to 10 bases. Germline-derived CDR1 and CDR2 are KGHSH and LQKENI.

This rearrangement joins TRBV5-1 to TRBJ2-1; 14 nucleotides agree with TRBD2. The CDR3 is made up of 15 amino acids. The germline CDR1 and CDR2 sequences are SGHRS and YFSETQ. Trimming took 5 bases from V and 9 from J; bases not matched to a gene: 7. The CDR3 coding sequence is TGCGCCAGCAGACCGACTAGCGGGGGGGCAACTGAGCAGTTCTTC. Protein: CASRPTSGGATEQFF.

The chain couples TRBV29-1 to TRBJ2-6, with 9 positions matching TRBD1. This CDR3 has 20 residues. V was clipped by 3 bases and J by 0 bases; unmatched bases: 15. Germline assignment: CDR1 SQVTM and CDR2 ANQGSEA. CDR3 DNA: TGCAGCGTTGAGGAGTGGGTCGGGGGACAGGGCAACTCTGGGGCCAACGTCCTGACTTTC. This sequence encodes CSVEEWVGGQGNSGANVLTF.

The chain joins TRBV4-1 to TRBJ2-3; possible D gene TRBD1, 5 bases. This CDR3 spans 17 amino acids. Per the germline V gene, CDR1 is MGHRA and CDR2 is YSYEKL. V was pared by 0 bases and J by 0 bases, with 13 bases between. The CDR3 nucleotides are TGCGCCAGCAGCCAAGAGGATCCAGGGCCTAGCACAGATACGCAGTATTTT. It translates to CASSQEDPGPSTDTQYF.

This clone is a singleton in its sample. The chain joins TRBV14 to TRBJ2-7; D is unclear. Germline CDR1 is SGHDN and CDR2 is FVKESK. This CDR3 comprises 12 residues. V was clipped by 10 bases and J by 0 bases, with 10 bases between them. CDR3 residues: CATSSDSYEQYF. CDR3 in DNA: TGTGCCACCTCCTCAGACTCCTACGAGCAGTACTTC.

V gene TRBV7-9 combines with J gene TRBJ2-1; TRBD1 matches at 7 bases. CDR1 is SEHNR, CDR2 FQNEAQ, per germline (reference sequence). V lost 5 bases, J lost 4 bases, and 11 bases stayed unmatched. The CDR3 totals 16 residues. CDR3 nucleotide sequence: TGTGCCAGCAGCCCCACCGGGACAGAGAGATACAATGAGCAGTTCTTC. It encodes CASSPTGTERYNEQFF. The full variable domain, with the rest looked up from reference TRBV7-9 and TRBJ2-1, is DTGVSQNPRHKITKRGQNVTFRCDPISEHNRLYWYRQTLGQGPEFLTYFQNEAQLEKSRLLSDRFSAERPKGSFSTLEIQRTEQGDSAMYLCASSPTGTERYNEQFFGPGTRLTVL.

This chain joins TRBV18 and TRBJ1-3; D might be TRBD1 (6 bases). This CDR3 is built from 15 residues. CDR1 and CDR2 from the germline V gene are KGHSH and LQKENI. The ends were cut back, 8 bases at V and 0 bases at J, with 14 bases in the middle. The CDR3 loop reads CASAPTGNSGNTIYF. CDR3 bases: TGTGCCAGCGCCCCTACAGGGAACTCTGGAAACACCATATATTTT. Using reference TRBV18 and TRBJ1-3 for the parts outside the CDR3, the full variable domain is NAGVMQNPRHLVRRRGQEARLRCSPMKGHSHVYWYRQLPEEGLKFMVYLQKENIIDESGMPKERFSAEFPKEGPSILRIQQVVRGDSAAYFCASAPTGNSGNTIYFGEGSWLTVV.

This clone was found once. The chain is built from TRBV7-2 and TRBJ2-7; possible D gene TRBD1, 5 bases. Germline V gives CDR1 SGHTA, CDR2 FQGNSA. The CDR3 contains 16 residues. Trimming shortened V by 4 bases and J by 0 bases, and 16 bases separated the two germline ends. In DNA, the CDR3 is TGTGCCAGCAGCTCAAAAGAGACAGTTCTCTCCTACGAGCAGTACTTC. It specifies CASSSKETVLSYEQYF. The full variable domain, with the rest looked up from reference TRBV7-2 and TRBJ2-7, is GAGVSQSPSNKVTEKGKDVELRCDPISGHTALYWYRQSLGQGLEFLIYFQGNSAPDKSGLPSDRFSAERTGGSVSTLTIQRTQQEDSAVYLCASSSKETVLSYEQYFGPGTRLTVT.